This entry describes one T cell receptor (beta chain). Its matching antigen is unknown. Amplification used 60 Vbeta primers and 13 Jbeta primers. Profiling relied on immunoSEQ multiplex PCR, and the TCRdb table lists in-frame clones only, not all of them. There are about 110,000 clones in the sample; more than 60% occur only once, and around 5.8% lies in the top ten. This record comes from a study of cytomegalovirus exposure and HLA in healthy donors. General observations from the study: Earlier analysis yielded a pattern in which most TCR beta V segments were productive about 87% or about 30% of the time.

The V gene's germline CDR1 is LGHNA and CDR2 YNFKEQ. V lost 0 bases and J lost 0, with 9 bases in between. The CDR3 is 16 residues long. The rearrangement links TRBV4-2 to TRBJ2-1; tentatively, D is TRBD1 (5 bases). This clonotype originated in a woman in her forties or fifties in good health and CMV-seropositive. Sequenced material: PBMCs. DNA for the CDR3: TGTGCCAGCAGCCAAGAGGGTCAGGGCTCCTACAATGAGCAGTTCTTC. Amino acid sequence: CASSQEGQGSYNEQFF.